The 27 T cell receptor beta chains below come from one sample, sequenced in a study of T-cell memory formation after mild COVID-19. TCRdb reanalysed the 5' RACE reads using MiXCR and keeps one entry per CDR3 protein. The sample includes about 310,000 distinct CDR3 sequences, roughly a fifth of them seen just once. The sequencing input was PBMCs or a T cell subset sorted from them (not recorded which). Source of these receptors: a man in his late teens or twenties who had mild COVID-19 (a few samples of this study predate the infection). Cell type and time point are not known.

V gene TRBV6-5 combines with J gene TRBJ2-7; 7 bases agree with TRBD1. V gave up 7 bases and J gave up 1 base; unmatched junction bases: 7. This CDR3 is 14 amino acids long. Germline assignment: CDR1 MNHEY and CDR2 SVGAGI. CDR3 in DNA: TGTGCCAGCACCCGACAGGGACATTCCTACGAGCAGTACTTC. It specifies CASTRQGHSYEQYF.

A few counts support this clonotype. V is TRBV12-3 or TRBV12-4 and J is TRBJ1-5; 7 bases map to TRBD1. The CDR3 spans 13 residues. V lost 10 bases and J lost 7; bases outside the gene matches: 10. In nucleotides, the CDR3 is TGTGCCACCTCCGGGACAGTAAGCCAGCCCCAGCATTTT. This gives the protein CATSGTVSQPQHF.

The CDR3 here is CASSLREEAFF. CDR3 nucleotide sequence: TGTGCCAGCAGCTTAAGGGAGGAAGCTTTCTTT. The chain links TRBV7-9 to TRBJ1-1, with unresolved D. The CDR3 is made up of 11 amino acids. The germline V and J ends were trimmed by 2 bases and 8 bases, with 6 bases remaining between them. Germline CDR1 reads SEHNR; CDR2 reads FQNEAQ (reference sequence).

The V gene is TRBV3-1, the J gene TRBJ1-5; tentatively, D is TRBD1 (5 bases). V was cut by 0 bases and J by 5 bases, with 5 bases left in between. This CDR3 is 13 amino acids long. The germline CDR1 and CDR2 sequences are LGHDT and YNNKEL (reference sequence). The CDR3 DNA is TGTGCCAGCAGCCAAGAGGGGGATCAGCCCCAGCATTTT. Translating gives CASSQEGDQPQHF. Variable domain in full (rest from reference TRBV3-1 and TRBJ1-5): DTAVSQTPKYLVTQMGNDKSIKCEQNLGHDTMYWYKQDSKKFLKIMFSYNNKELIINETVPNRFSPKSPDKAHLNLHINSLELGDSAVYFCASSQEGDQPQHFGDGTRLSIL.

This clonotype was counted a few times. The rearrangement links TRBV6-5 to TRBJ2-7; 7 bases are a match to TRBD1. This CDR3 is 13 amino acids long. Trimming removed 6 bases from V and 0 bases from J; junction bases left unmatched: 2. Germline V lookup: CDR1 MNHEY, CDR2 SVGAGI. The CDR3 protein is CASSRTGSYEQYF. The CDR3, as DNA: TGTGCCAGCAGCAGGACAGGCTCCTACGAGCAGTACTTC.

This clonotype has a count of ten or more. This rearrangement joins TRBV7-2 to TRBJ2-3; D is ambiguous. V lost 7 bases and J 6 bases, leaving 14 bases between the germline ends. The CDR3 loop spans 13 amino acids. Germline CDR1 and CDR2: SGHTA and FQGNSA. CDR3 in DNA: TGTGCCAGCACCCTATCCCCGTCGGATACGCAGTATTTT. It is translated as CASTLSPSDTQYF.

This clonotype was picked up a small number of times. The rearrangement uses TRBV5-1 and TRBJ2-1; 11 nucleotides agree with TRBD1. The CDR3 consists of 15 residues. CDR1 SGHRS and CDR2 YFSETQ come from the germline V gene. The V gene end was trimmed by 0 bases and the J gene end by 8 bases; junction bases not matched to a gene: 4. The CDR3 DNA follows: TGCGCCAGCAGCTTGGAGGGACAGGGGGGGGATGAGCAGTTCTTC. Its translation: CASSLEGQGGDEQFF.

This clonotype has a handful of counts. The CDR3 DNA follows: TGTGCCAGCAGCGAGACAGGAGGCCAAGAGACCCAGTACTTC. Protein product: CASSETGGQETQYF. The gene calls are TRBV7-9 and TRBJ2-5, with TRBD1 as a possible D gene (6 bases). The ends were cut back, 5 bases at V and 1 base at J, with 11 bases in the middle. In germline, CDR1 is SEHNR, CDR2 FQNEAQ (reference sequence). The CDR3 contains 14 residues.

A few counts support this clonotype. This sequence joins TRBV5-1 and TRBJ2-5; 10 positions agree with TRBD1. This CDR3 spans 16 amino acids. Germline assignment: CDR1 SGHRS and CDR2 YFSETQ. The J segment lost 5 bases and the V segment lost 4 bases, leaving 11 bases of the junction unmatched. The CDR3, as DNA: TGCGCCAGCAGCGCGACAGGGGGCAATGAGGTCGAGACCCAGTACTTC. This sequence encodes CASSATGGNEVETQYF.

This chain joins TRBV5-4 and TRBJ2-7, with D unresolved. This CDR3 has 14 residues. Trimming removed 4 bases from V and 5 bases from J, with 16 bases in between. The V gene's germline CDR1 is SGHNT and CDR2 YYREEE (reference sequence). The CDR3: CASSPTTGSDEQYF. The CDR3 DNA reads TGTGCCAGCAGCCCGACCACCGGGTCAGACGAGCAGTACTTC.

The CDR3 region has the DNA TGTGCCAGCAGCTTCGGCGGGTGGATTCAGTACTTC. It is translated as CASSFGGWIQYF. The gene calls are TRBV7-2 and TRBJ2-4; D is perhaps TRBD2 (5 bases). V was trimmed by 3 bases and J by 10 bases, leaving 10 bases between them. CDR1 is SGHTA and CDR2 is FQGNSA in the germline V gene. The CDR3 loop spans 12 amino acids.

This clonotype was observed a few times. V usage is TRBV6-4 and J usage is TRBJ1-5; unclear D gene. The V end was cut by 5 bases, the J end by 5 bases, with 10 bases between. Germline values: CDR1 MRHNA, CDR2 SNTAGT. The CDR3 consists of 13 residues. CDR3 amino acids: CASSPRLDQPQHF. The CDR3, as DNA: TGTGCCAGCAGTCCTCGACTGGATCAGCCCCAGCATTTT.

This clonotype was observed a few times. The rearrangement joins TRBV12-3 or TRBV12-4 to TRBJ2-5; D possibly corresponds to TRBD2 (5 bases). CDR3 length: 13 amino acids. The ends were cut back, 6 bases at V and 7 bases at J, with 15 bases in the middle. The CDR3 spells CASSSIGVGTQYF. The CDR3 DNA reads as TGTGCCAGCAGCTCTATCGGGGTGGGGACCCAGTACTTC.

The rearrangement joins TRBV12-3 or TRBV12-4 to TRBJ1-1, with D possibly TRBD1 on 6 matching bases. The CDR3 is 13 residues long. Trimming removed 4 bases at V and 5 bases at J, with 11 bases between. In nucleotides, the CDR3 is TGTGCCAGCAGTTACGAGAGGGGGACTGAAGCTTTCTTT. Translating gives CASSYERGTEAFF.

This clonotype was picked up a small number of times. CDR3 nucleotide sequence: TGTGCCAGCTCACCGGACGGCTCCGGCACAGATACGCAGTATTTT. This gives the protein CASSPDGSGTDTQYF. The chain has TRBV18 and TRBJ2-3; D ambiguous. V was cut by 3 bases and J by 1 base, with 11 bases left in between. Looked up from germline, CDR1 is KGHSH and CDR2 is LQKENI. The CDR3 extends over 15 amino acids.

This clonotype came up a few times. The chain joins TRBV19 to TRBJ1-1, with 7 bases lining up with TRBD1. The germline V gene encodes CDR1 LNHDA and CDR2 SQIVND (reference sequence). V shed 9 bases, J shed 6 bases, and the junction held 7 bases outside the gene matches. This CDR3 comprises 12 residues. The CDR3 region is CASRQGSPEAFF. DNA of the CDR3: TGTGCCAGCCGACAGGGAAGCCCTGAAGCTTTCTTT.

This clonotype showed up just a few times. The DNA of the CDR3 is TGTGCCACCAGGAGGGGACAGAACACCGGGGAGCTGTTTTTT. Amino acids: CATRRGQNTGELFF. V and J are TRBV24-1 and TRBJ2-2; D might be TRBD1 (6 bases). The CDR3 runs to 14 residues. The V end was cut by 7 bases, the J end by 1 base, with 9 bases between. Germline V gives CDR1 KGHDR, CDR2 SFDVKD.

This clonotype was seen more than once but under ten times. V gene TRBV7-2 combines with J gene TRBJ1-2; TRBD1 matches at 12 bases. The CDR3 has 18 residues. Trimming took 1 base from V and 5 from J; bases not matched to a gene: 11. CDR1 is SGHTA and CDR2 is FQGNSA in the germline V gene. The DNA of the CDR3 is TGTGCCAGCAGCTTAGACCGGGGACAGGGGGCGCGGGGGTATGGCTACACCTTC. It is translated as CASSLDRGQGARGYGYTF.

A few counts support this clonotype. The rearrangement links TRBV20-1 to TRBJ2-1; D is ambiguous. The CDR3 has 12 residues. Germline V CDR1 and CDR2: DFQATT, SNEGSKA (reference sequence). Deletions cut 6 bases from V and 3 bases from J, with 9 bases between. CDR3 in amino acids: CSAEGNYNEQFF. The CDR3, as DNA: TGCAGTGCGGAAGGGAACTACAATGAGCAGTTCTTC.

There are a few counts of this clonotype. The chain links TRBV7-9 to TRBJ2-3; maybe TRBD1 (5 bases). The length of the CDR3 is 17 residues. V gave up 5 bases and J gave up 0 bases, with 18 bases separating them. CDR1 and CDR2 from the germline V gene are SEHNR and FQNEAQ (reference sequence). CDR3 sequence reads: CASSPPLAGSSTDTQYF. The CDR3 bases are TGTGCCAGCAGCCCCCCTCTCGCAGGGTCGAGCACAGATACGCAGTATTTT.

This rearrangement joins TRBV7-6 to TRBJ1-2; 7 positions match TRBD1. V dropped 4 bases and J dropped 0; count of bases not matched to a gene: 5. There are 15 residues in the CDR3. CDR1 and CDR2 from the germline V gene are SGHVS and FNYEAQ. The CDR3 DNA sequence: TGTGCCAGCAGCTCCTCAGGGGGAGCTAACTATGGCTACACCTTC. Encoded protein: CASSSSGGANYGYTF.

This clonotype was recorded at least ten times. The chain links TRBV28 to TRBJ2-7, with D possibly being TRBD2 (7 bases). CDR3 size: 14 residues. V lost 7 bases to trimming and J lost 4 bases, with 17 bases between them. Germline CDR1 MDHEN, CDR2 SYDVKM. CDR3 region: CASTMGGTPYEQYV. As DNA, the CDR3 is TGTGCCAGCACGATGGGAGGGACACCTTACGAGCAGTACGTC.

The chain's CDR3 is CASSLGGALGGYTF. The CDR3 DNA sequence: TGTGCCAGCAGCTTAGGTGGGGCCCTGGGGGGCTACACCTTC. The chain combines TRBV7-2 with TRBJ1-2; tentative D call: TRBD1 (5 bases). The V end was cut by 1 base, the J end by 8 bases, with 14 bases between. Germline assignment: CDR1 SGHTA and CDR2 FQGNSA. The CDR3 is 14 residues long.

The chain links TRBV4-3 to TRBJ1-2, with D possibly being TRBD1 (5 bases). Trimming took 1 base from V and 0 from J, leaving 12 bases between them. This CDR3 contains 16 residues. The germline V gene has CDR1 LGHNA and CDR2 YSLEER. CDR3 coding DNA: TGCGCCAGCAGCCAAGGTCCGGCAGGGTCTAACTATGGCTACACCTTC. Amino acid sequence: CASSQGPAGSNYGYTF.

V usage is TRBV4-3 and J usage is TRBJ2-2; 12 bases fit TRBD2. V was clipped by 4 bases and J by 4 bases; unmatched bases: 4. Germline assignment: CDR1 LGHNA and CDR2 YSLEER. This CDR3 is built from 16 residues. The CDR3 bases are TGCGCCAGCAGCCCGACTAGCGGGGGAGGCACCGGGGAGCTGTTTTTT. It translates to CASSPTSGGGTGELFF.

This clonotype turned up a few times. The chain links TRBV10-2 to TRBJ2-7; D is perhaps TRBD1 (6 bases). Germline V gives CDR1 WSHSY, CDR2 SAAADI. The V end lost 2 bases, the J end lost 3 bases, and 14 bases lay between the germline ends. This CDR3 comprises 15 residues. CDR3 DNA: TGCGCCAGCAGTGAGGGCACAGGGAAAATCTACGAGCAGTACTTC. Protein product: CASSEGTGKIYEQYF.

This clonotype was seen many times. This rearrangement joins TRBV12-3 or TRBV12-4 to TRBJ2-3; unclear D gene. CDR3 length: 12 residues. V dropped 5 bases and J dropped 3 bases, with 6 bases sitting between them. CDR3 loop: CASSQETDTQYF. CDR3 in DNA: TGTGCCAGCAGTCAAGAGACAGATACGCAGTATTTT.